These 32 T cell receptor beta chains were all obtained from the same sample, sequenced in a study of OX40 agonist ivuxolimab in advanced cancers. This table comes from immunoSEQ multiplex PCR, and its TCRdb copy is limited to in-frame clones, with some not included. Among 53,000 or so clones, just under 80% were seen once, and the ten largest hold around 2.4%. The material sequenced was CD4+ or CD8+ T cells sorted from blood, taken in a trial of the OX40 agonist ivuxolimab. The receptors derive from an adult with an advanced solid tumor such as melanoma, head and neck, liver or kidney cancer.

The chain combines TRBV14 with TRBJ1-2; possible D gene TRBD1, 6 bases. The CDR3 is 15 amino acids. V lost 0 bases to trimming and J lost 7 bases, with 15 bases between them. The germline V gene has CDR1 SGHDN and CDR2 FVKESK. CDR3: CASSQDSGARGGYTF. The CDR3 nucleotides read TGTGCCAGCAGCCAAGATTCGGGGGCACGAGGTGGCTACACCTTC.

The chain combines TRBV18 with TRBJ1-2; TRBD1 matches 7 bases. The CDR3 totals 13 residues. Per the germline V gene, CDR1 is KGHSH and CDR2 is LQKENI. V dropped 4 bases and J dropped 10; count of bases not matched to a gene: 9. The CDR3 is CASSHGQERAYTF. DNA for the CDR3: TGTGCCAGCTCACATGGACAGGAGCGGGCCTACACCTTC. Based on the CDR3 plus reference TRBV18 and TRBJ1-2, the full variable domain is NAGVMQNPRHLVRRRGQEARLRCSPMKGHSHVYWYRQLPEEGLKFMVYLQKENIIDESGMPKERFSAEFPKEGPSILRIQQVVRGDSAAYFCASSHGQERAYTFGSGTRLTVV.

The rearrangement uses TRBV2 and TRBJ1-6, with a weak D call TRBD1 (5 bases). CDR1 and CDR2 from the germline V gene are SNHLY and FYNNEI. The CDR3 spans 13 residues. V was trimmed by 7 bases and J by 6 bases, leaving 10 bases between them. In DNA, the CDR3 is TGTGCCAGCAACCGGGACCTTAATTCACCCCTCCACTTT. The encoded protein is CASNRDLNSPLHF.

The genes are TRBV5-1 and TRBJ2-5; D is perhaps TRBD1 (6 bases). The V end lost 0 bases, the J end lost 2 bases, and 8 bases lay between the germline ends. CDR3 size: 14 residues. The germline CDR1 and CDR2 sequences are SGHRS and YFSETQ. The DNA for the CDR3 is TGCGCCAGCAGCTTGGGTGGACAGCAAGAGACCCAGTACTTC. Protein product: CASSLGGQQETQYF.

This chain joins TRBV6-5 and TRBJ2-5; D perhaps matches TRBD2 (6 bases). Judging by the DNA end, TRBJ2-7 fits better; the J call may be wrong. This CDR3 has 14 residues. The V gene's germline CDR1 is MNHEY and CDR2 SVGAGI. CDR3 residues: CASSTGTDSYEQYF. The CDR3 region has the DNA TGTGCCAGCAGTACCGGGACTGACTCCTACGAGCAGTACTTC.

The rearrangement uses TRBV19 and TRBJ1-3, with a tentative D call TRBD1 (6 bases). The CDR3 consists of 14 residues. V was trimmed by 7 bases and J by 2 bases, leaving 12 bases between them. Germline V gene lookup returns CDR1 LNHDA and CDR2 SQIVND (reference sequence). The CDR3 DNA follows: TGTGCCAGTACAGGGGTCCTTACTGGAAACACCATATATTTT. Its protein is CASTGVLTGNTIYF.

As for this clone: An end of the junction does not agree with germline; a read error may underlie this. The rearrangement joins TRBV7-2 to TRBJ2-3; D not certain. This CDR3 spans 13 amino acids. Germline V gene sequence: CDR1 SGHTA, CDR2 FQGNSA. CDR3 sequence: CASSQELGDTQYF. The CDR3 nucleotides read TGCGCCAGCAGCCAAGAATTGGGGGATACGCAGTATTTT.

This clone was counted once. The chain joins TRBV7-8 to TRBJ1-2, with 8 bases lining up with TRBD1. Looked up from germline, CDR1 is SGHVS and CDR2 is FQNEAQ. The CDR3 runs 18 residues. The V segment lost 4 bases and the J segment 8 bases; nucleotides outside the gene matches: 21. The DNA of the CDR3 is TGTGCCAGCAGCTCAGGGCGCCTAGGGCTGACAGGGGTCGTCGGCTACACCTTC. This encodes CASSSGRLGLTGVVGYTF.

The chain joins TRBV9 to TRBJ2-5; 13 bases fit TRBD2. CDR1 and CDR2 from the germline V gene are SGDLS and YYNGEE. V was clipped by 3 bases and J by 2 bases; unmatched bases: 4. This CDR3 is built from 16 residues. The CDR3 nucleotides are TGTGCCAGCAGCGCCGGGACTAGCGGGGAACAAGAGACCCAGTACTTC. This sequence encodes CASSAGTSGEQETQYF.

A few counts support this clone. The V call is TRBV30, the J call TRBJ1-4; D is uncertain. Germline V gene lookup returns CDR1 GTSNPN and CDR2 SVGIG (reference sequence). This CDR3 has 12 residues. Trimming removed 2 bases from V and 10 bases from J, with 11 bases in between. CDR3 region: CAWSSSTGKLFF. In DNA, the CDR3 is TGTGCCTGGAGTTCCTCAACGGGAAAACTGTTTTTT.

The V call is TRBV4-3, the J call TRBJ1-4; D is possibly TRBD1 (6 bases). Trimming took off 3 bases at V and 5 bases at J, with 10 bases between the two ends. The CDR3 runs to 14 residues. CDR1 and CDR2 from the germline V gene are LGHNA and YSLEER. The CDR3 DNA sequence: TGCGCCAGCAGCCATTCTACAGGGAATGAAAAACTGTTTTTT. Translation gives CASSHSTGNEKLFF.

The sample holds one count of this clone. V is TRBV5-4 and J is TRBJ1-1; D call uncertain. Germline CDR1 and CDR2: SGHNT and YYREEE (reference sequence). The CDR3 contains 14 residues. Trimming shortened V by 3 bases and J by 6 bases, and 15 bases separated the two germline ends. The CDR3 reads CASSSTTGIAEAFF. In DNA form, the CDR3 reads TGTGCCAGCAGCTCAACGACGGGGATAGCTGAAGCTTTCTTT.

In this sample, this clone turned up once. V gene TRBV7-2 combines with J gene TRBJ2-1; TRBD2 matches at 10 bases. J was trimmed by 8 bases and V by 0 bases; bases with no gene match: 7. This CDR3 is 16 amino acids long. From germline, CDR1 is SGHTA and CDR2 FQGNSA. In DNA form, the CDR3 reads TGTGCCAGCAGCTTAGCCGAACTAGCGGGAAGATATGAGCAGTTCTTC. Its protein product is CASSLAELAGRYEQFF.

This sequence joins TRBV11-2 and TRBJ2-2, with 12 bases identical to TRBD2. With V trimmed by 5 bases and J by 7 bases, 8 bases remained unmatched. Germline V lookup: CDR1 SGHAT, CDR2 FQNNGV. The CDR3 runs to 16 residues. In nucleotides, the CDR3 is TGTGCCAGCAGCCCTAGGACTAGCGGGAATATCGGGGAGCTGTTTTTT. This codes for CASSPRTSGNIGELFF.

The chain recombines TRBV5-8 with TRBJ2-6, with D perhaps matching TRBD2 (5 bases). The germline gives CDR1 SGHTS, CDR2 YDEGEE. This CDR3 contains 17 residues. V was pared by 4 bases and J by 0 bases, with 14 bases between. CDR3 nucleotide sequence: TGTGCCAGCAGCCTGCTCCGGGATTTCTCTGGGGCCAACGTCCTGACTTTC. Translating it yields CASSLLRDFSGANVLTF.

The chain uses TRBV5-4 and TRBJ1-3; no clear D. The length of the CDR3 is 14 residues. The V end lost 7 bases, the J end lost 0 bases, and 11 bases lay between the germline ends. The germline gives CDR1 SGHNT, CDR2 YYREEE (reference sequence). The CDR3 reads CASGLPGSGNTIYF. The CDR3 DNA sequence: TGTGCCAGCGGCCTGCCAGGCTCTGGAAACACCATATATTTT.

CDR3 in amino acids: CSVLGGYEQYF. The CDR3, as DNA: TGCAGTGTCTTGGGGGGCTACGAGCAGTACTTC. This chain uses TRBV20-1 with TRBJ2-7; TRBD2 is a possible D gene (6 bases). V was clipped by 7 bases and J by 3 bases, with 10 bases between them. The CDR3 consists of 11 residues. The V gene's germline CDR1 is DFQATT and CDR2 SNEGSKA (reference sequence).

The chain joins TRBV27 to TRBJ1-2; D possibly corresponds to TRBD1 (5 bases). The CDR3 loop spans 16 amino acids. Germline values: CDR1 MNHEY, CDR2 SMNVEV (reference sequence). V lost 8 bases, J lost 5 bases, and 24 bases lay in between. CDR3 sequence reads: CASSLSEGPLFYGYTF. The CDR3 DNA sequence: TGTGCCAGCTCTTTATCGGAGGGACCCCTCTTTTATGGCTACACCTTC.

The CDR3 reads CASSKIGYTDTQYF. The CDR3 bases are TGTGCCAGCAGCAAAATTGGGTATACAGATACGCAGTATTTT. The chain is built from TRBV21-1 and TRBJ2-3. TRBV21-1 is given as a pseudogene. The CDR3 extends over 14 amino acids.

The J gene is TRBJ2-1, the V gene TRBV7-2; 10 positions match TRBD2. The CDR3 is 16 amino acids. Germline trimming cut 5 bases from V and 0 bases from J; bases unmatched to any gene: 4. Germline CDR1 SGHTA, CDR2 FQGNSA. CDR3 sequence (DNA): TGTGCCAGCAGCGGACAGCGGGGGGGCTCCTACAATGAGCAGTTCTTC. Amino acid sequence: CASSGQRGGSYNEQFF.

The sample holds a few counts of this clone. This rearrangement joins TRBV28 to TRBJ1-1; 9 bases align to TRBD1. Germline CDR1 reads MDHEN; CDR2 reads SYDVKM. With V trimmed by 6 bases and J by 5 bases, 7 bases remained unmatched. The CDR3 has 14 amino acids. The DNA of the CDR3 is TGTGCCAGCAGCCTCAGGACAGGGGTGACTGAAGCTTTCTTT. It yields the protein CASSLRTGVTEAFF.

The CDR3 sequence: CASSSSGQGKSFF. As DNA, the CDR3 is TGTGCCAGCAGTTCCTCGGGACAGGGGAAATCTTTCTTT. The V call is TRBV6-5, the J call TRBJ1-1, with 10 bases identical to TRBD1. CDR1 and CDR2 from the germline V gene are MNHEY and SVGAGI. The CDR3 spans 13 residues. Trimming at V came to 4 bases and at J to 12 bases, leaving 8 bases not matched to a gene.

In its sample, this clone was seen once. The chain combines TRBV6-1 with TRBJ2-2; 10 bases match TRBD1. The CDR3 totals 15 residues. The V gene's germline CDR1 is MNHNS and CDR2 SASEGT. Trimming cost V 6 bases and J 3 bases; bases outside gene matches: 4. The CDR3 loop is CASRRGQGDTGELFF. In DNA form, the CDR3 reads TGTGCCAGCAGGAGAGGACAGGGGGACACCGGGGAGCTGTTTTTT.

This clone has just one count. The J gene is TRBJ1-3, the V gene TRBV7-2, with D unresolved. The V and J ends lost 1 base and 3 bases respectively, with 10 bases between them. The CDR3 is made up of 15 amino acids. Germline CDR1 and CDR2: SGHTA and FQGNSA. The chain's CDR3 is CASSLVGGFGNTIYF. The CDR3 DNA reads TGTGCCAGCAGCTTAGTAGGAGGTTTTGGAAACACCATATATTTT.

This clone has just a few counts. The V call is TRBV28, the J call TRBJ2-7; 14 nucleotides match TRBD2. J lost 5 bases, V lost 2 bases, and 5 bases had no gene match. This CDR3 spans 16 amino acids. Germline CDR1 is MDHEN and CDR2 is SYDVKM. The CDR3, as DNA: TGTGCCAGCAGTTTAAGGGGACTAGCGGGAGAGGACGAGCAGTACTTC. Translating gives CASSLRGLAGEDEQYF. The variable domain in full, completed from reference TRBV28 and TRBJ2-7, reads DVKVTQSSRYLVKRTGEKVFLECVQDMDHENMFWYRQDPGLGLRLIYFSYDVKMKEKGDIPEGYSVSREKKERFSLILESASTNQTSMYLCASSLRGLAGEDEQYFGPGTRLTVT.

Here the CDR3 reads CASSDGPMNTEAFF. DNA for the CDR3: TGTGCCAGCAGTGATGGGCCTATGAACACTGAAGCTTTCTTT. The chain joins TRBV28 to TRBJ1-1; no clear D. Germline CDR1 and CDR2: MDHEN and SYDVKM. The CDR3 loop spans 14 amino acids. Trimming cost V 5 bases and J 0 bases, with 10 bases left between them.

The CDR3, as DNA: TGTGCTAGTGGTTTGAATCACCTAACAAGGAACACTGAAGCTTTCTTT. Translating gives CASGLNHLTRNTEAFF. The chain combines TRBV12-5 with TRBJ1-1; D gene unclear. CDR1 and CDR2 from the germline V gene are LGHNT and FRNRAP. The V gene lost 2 bases and the J gene lost 1 base, with 14 bases spanning the gap. The CDR3 extends over 16 amino acids.

The genes are TRBV27 and TRBJ2-1; possible D gene TRBD2, 5 bases. V lost 5 bases and J lost 5, with 16 bases in between. The CDR3 is 15 residues long. CDR1 MNHEY and CDR2 SMNVEV come from the germline V gene (reference sequence). CDR3 in DNA: TGTGCCAGCAGTCTAAGGACTCCTCGAGACAATGAGCAGTTCTTC. This sequence encodes CASSLRTPRDNEQFF.

This chain uses TRBV28 with TRBJ2-1, with 15 bases matching TRBD2. Germline V lookup: CDR1 MDHEN, CDR2 SYDVKM. There are 16 residues in the CDR3. The V and J ends lost 5 bases and 7 bases, in that order; junction bases with no gene match: 6. CDR3 in amino acids: CASSAPGLAGGNEQFF. The CDR3, as DNA: TGTGCCAGCAGTGCCCCCGGACTAGCGGGAGGGAATGAGCAGTTCTTC.

This sequence joins TRBV2 and TRBJ2-3, with a possible D match to TRBD1 (5 bases). With 10 bases removed from V and 0 bases from J, the gap between germline ends came to 14 bases. This CDR3 contains 14 residues. Germline values: CDR1 SNHLY, CDR2 FYNNEI. The CDR3 region is CATKKGISTDTQYF. CDR3 DNA sequence: TGTGCCACTAAGAAGGGGATTAGCACAGATACGCAGTATTTT.

This chain uses TRBV29-1 with TRBJ1-2; the D is unclear. Trimming removed 4 bases from V and 6 bases from J, with 9 bases in between. The CDR3 consists of 11 residues. Germline values: CDR1 SQVTM, CDR2 ANQGSEA. CDR3 nucleotides: TGCAGCGTTGCCCCTGAGGATGGCTACACCTTC. It yields the protein CSVAPEDGYTF.

V usage is TRBV15 and J usage is TRBJ2-5; D is ambiguous. The CDR3 contains 14 residues. V was clipped by 0 bases and J by 3 bases, with 8 bases between them. Germline CDR1 LNHNV, CDR2 YYDKDF (reference sequence). The chain's CDR3 is CATSRDPQEETQYF. The CDR3 DNA sequence: TGTGCCACCAGCAGAGATCCTCAGGAAGAGACCCAGTACTTC.